Listed here are 12 T cell receptor beta chains from one sample, sequenced in a study of T cells in women clearing cervical HPV infection. Using immunoSEQ multiplex PCR, the repertoire was profiled, and TCRdb retains in-frame clones only, with some absent. The sample table includes approximately 34,000 clones. Sequenced material: blood buffy coat. The receptors derive from a woman between 18 and 69 years old with a cervical HPV16 infection that either progressed to CIN3+ or cleared (not recorded which).

As regards this clone: Coverage ceases 3 residues before the CDR3 finishes, and the germline J gene fills in the end. This chain joins TRBV19 and TRBJ1-1, with a weak D call TRBD1 (6 bases). The V gene lost 6 bases and the J gene lost 3 bases, with 14 bases spanning the gap. In germline, CDR1 is LNHDA, CDR2 SQIVND (reference sequence). The CDR3 is 14 amino acids. The CDR3 region is CASRGTILDTEAFF. CDR3 DNA, as far as it was read: TGTGCCAGTAGGGGGACAATATTGGACACTGAA.

Comment on this clone: The read comes to an end 3 residues before the CDR3 does, leaving the germline J gene to fill in the end. The chain uses TRBV11-2 and TRBJ2-7; TRBD1 matches at 7 bases. V gave up 5 bases and J gave up 3 bases; unmatched junction bases: 4. Germline CDR1 reads SGHAT; CDR2 reads FQNNGV. This CDR3 spans 13 amino acids. The CDR3 bases that were read are TGTGCCAGCAGCACCACAGGGGACTACGAG. It yields the protein CASSTTGDYE. The whole CDR3 protein is CASSTTGDYEQYF.

In the case of this clone: Read sequence stops 3 residues before the CDR3 end, and the germline J gene provides the missing end. The rearrangement uses TRBV3-1 (or the pseudogene TRBV3-2) and TRBJ2-3; TRBD2 matches 7 bases. Germline-derived CDR1 and CDR2 are LGHDT and YNNKEL (reference sequence). With V trimmed by 4 bases and J by 6 bases, 1 base remained unmatched. The CDR3 is 12 amino acids. This CDR3 reads CASSRLADTQYF. Incomplete CDR3 DNA: TGTGCCAGCAGCCGACTAGCCGATACG.

Concerning this clone itself: The read comes to an end 3 residues before the CDR3 does, leaving the germline J gene to fill in the end. The chain has TRBV14 and TRBJ2-1; 7 bases agree with TRBD2. Germline CDR1 is SGHDN and CDR2 is FVKESK. V lost 3 bases and J lost 3; bases outside the gene matches: 5. CDR3 length: 15 amino acids. The CDR3 loop reads CASSHSGTNYNEQFF. The CDR3 bases that were read are TGTGCCAGCAGCCACTCCGGGACTAACTACAATGAG.

As for this clone: The read falls 3 residues short of the CDR3 end, and the missing part is taken from the germline J gene. This sequence joins TRBV7-2 and TRBJ1-2; D might be TRBD1 (5 bases). V lost 4 bases to trimming and J lost 6 bases, with 18 bases between them. This CDR3 region has 15 residues. Per the germline V gene, CDR1 is SGHTA and CDR2 is FQGNSA. CDR3 bases read: TGTGCCAGCAGCTGGGGGGGTGGAGTCGCCCATGGC. Protein product: CASSWGGGVAHG. The whole CDR3 region reads CASSWGGGVAHGYTF.

For this clone: With the read ending 3 residues before the CDR3 end, the germline J gene is used to fill in that end. J is TRBJ1-2 and V is TRBV5-6, with a possible D match to TRBD1 (6 bases). Germline loops: CDR1 SGHDT, CDR2 YYEEEE. The CDR3 totals 15 residues. Trimming took 6 bases from V and 1 from J, leaving 16 bases between them. The CDR3 reads CASTSLKGHNYGYTF. The sequenced part of the CDR3 DNA is TGTGCCAGCACCTCCTTGAAGGGACATAACTATGGC.

Note on this clone: The CDR3 end lies 3 residues beyond the end of the read and is filled in from the germline J gene. The V gene is TRBV5-6, the J gene TRBJ2-7; 8 bases line up with TRBD2. CDR3 length: 13 amino acids. The V and J ends lost 4 bases and 5 bases, in that order; junction bases with no gene match: 5. The germline V gene encodes CDR1 SGHDT and CDR2 YYEEEE. CDR3 bases read: TGTGCCAGCAGCGGGGGACTAGAGCACGAG. It yields the protein CASSGGLEHE. The complete CDR3 sequence is CASSGGLEHEQYF. The full variable domain, completed using reference TRBV5-6 and TRBJ2-7, is DAGVTQSPTHLIKTRGQQVTLRCSPKSGHDTVSWYQQALGQGPQFIFQYYEEEERQRGNFPDRFSGHQFPNYSSELNVNALLLGDSALYLCASSGGLEHEQYFGPGTRLTVT.

Comments on this clone: The DNA ends 3 residues before the CDR3 does, and the rest of the CDR3 is filled in from the germline J gene. This chain links TRBV9 with TRBJ2-7, with 13 bases aligning to TRBD2. Losses at the gene ends were 4 bases for V and 2 bases for J; bases not matched to a gene: 9. The germline V gene encodes CDR1 SGDLS and CDR2 YYNGEE. The CDR3 has 17 amino acids. CDR3 DNA, as far as it was read: TGTGCCAGCAGCTCTAAGCCGGGACTAGCGGGAACCTACGAG. Translation: CASSSKPGLAGTYE. The whole CDR3 sequence is CASSSKPGLAGTYEQYF.

As for this clone: The sequenced fragment ends 3 residues before the CDR3 boundary, so the rest is inferred from the germline J gene. The chain uses TRBV5-1 and TRBJ2-7; 10 nucleotides agree with TRBD2. Germline V gives CDR1 SGHRS, CDR2 YFSETQ. After removal of 0 bases from V and 2 bases from J, the junction contained 2 bases not matched to a gene. The CDR3 consists of 15 residues. The CDR3 loop reads CASSLEREGPYEQYF. The sequenced part of the CDR3 DNA is TGCGCCAGCAGCTTGGAGCGGGAGGGTCCCTACGAG.

About this clone itself: With the read ending 3 residues before the CDR3 end, the germline J gene is used to fill in that end. This chain connects TRBV29-1 to TRBJ2-5, with TRBD2 matching over 10 bases. The CDR3 sequence is 14 residues long. Germline-derived CDR1 and CDR2 are SQVTM and ANQGSEA. V dropped 4 bases and J dropped 1; count of bases not matched to a gene: 3. The DNA read from the CDR3 is TGCAGCGTTGTAGGGACTAGCGCCCAAGAGACC. This translates into CSVVGTSAQET. The complete CDR3 sequence is CSVVGTSAQETQYF.

A note on this clone: The observed sequence ends 3 residues before the CDR3 terminus, with the missing tail filled in from the germline J gene. The V gene is TRBV6-1, the J gene TRBJ1-4; D uncertain. V was pared by 2 bases and J by 8 bases, with 15 bases between. CDR3 length: 15 residues. Germline values: CDR1 MNHNS, CDR2 SASEGT. The sequenced CDR3 bases are TGTGCCAGCAGTGAATCCAGCGGCCTTAGGGAAAAA. Its translation: CASSESSGLREK. The full CDR3 sequence reads CASSESSGLREKLFF.

Comment on this clone: The read finishes 3 residues shy of the CDR3 end, and the germline J gene is used to complete it. The chain combines TRBV7-2 with TRBJ1-2; D is possibly TRBD1 (5 bases). This CDR3 has 13 residues. Germline V gene data show CDR1 as SGHTA and CDR2 as FQGNSA. CDR3 loop: CASSSVPGDDYTF. CDR3 bases read: TGTGCCAGCAGCTCGGTACCGGGGGATGAC.